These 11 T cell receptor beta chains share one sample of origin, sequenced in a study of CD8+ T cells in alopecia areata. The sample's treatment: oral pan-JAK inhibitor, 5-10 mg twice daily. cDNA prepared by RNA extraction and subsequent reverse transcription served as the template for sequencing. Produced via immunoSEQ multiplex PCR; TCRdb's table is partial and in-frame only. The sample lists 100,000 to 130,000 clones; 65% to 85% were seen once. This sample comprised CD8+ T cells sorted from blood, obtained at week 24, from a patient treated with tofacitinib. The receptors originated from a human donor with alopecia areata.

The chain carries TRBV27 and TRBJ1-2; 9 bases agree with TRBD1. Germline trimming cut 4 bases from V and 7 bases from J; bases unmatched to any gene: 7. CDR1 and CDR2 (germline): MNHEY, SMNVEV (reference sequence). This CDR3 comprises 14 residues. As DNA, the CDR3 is TGTGCCAGCAGTTGGGCCGGGACAGGGTTTGGCTACACCTTC. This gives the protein CASSWAGTGFGYTF.

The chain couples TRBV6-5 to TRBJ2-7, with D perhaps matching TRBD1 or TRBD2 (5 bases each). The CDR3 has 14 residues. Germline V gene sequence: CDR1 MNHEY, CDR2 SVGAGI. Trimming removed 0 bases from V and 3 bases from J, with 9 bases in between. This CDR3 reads CASSYSGTVYEQYF. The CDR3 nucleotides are TGTGCCAGCAGTTACTCGGGGACGGTCTACGAGCAGTACTTC.

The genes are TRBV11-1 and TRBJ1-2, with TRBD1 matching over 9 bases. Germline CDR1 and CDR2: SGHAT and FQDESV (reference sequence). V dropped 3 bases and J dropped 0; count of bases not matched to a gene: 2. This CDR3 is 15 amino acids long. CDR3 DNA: TGTGCCAGCAGCTTCCACAGGGGGCCTAACTATGGCTACACCTTC. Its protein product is CASSFHRGPNYGYTF.

The CDR3, as DNA: TGTGCCAGCAGCTTAATATATCGGGAACTGGAAGCTTTCTTT. Translation: CASSLIYRELEAFF. The gene calls are TRBV7-9 and TRBJ1-1; D uncertain. The germline V gene encodes CDR1 SEHNR and CDR2 FQNEAQ (reference sequence). The CDR3 is 14 amino acids. V lost 2 bases and J lost 8, with 15 bases in between.

The CDR3 reads CASRPYVQDSNQPQHF. The CDR3 DNA follows: TGTGCCAGCAGACCCTACGTACAGGATAGCAATCAGCCCCAGCATTTT. The J gene is TRBJ1-5, the V gene TRBV27; perhaps TRBD1 as D (5 bases). V was pared by 6 bases and J by 0 bases, with 15 bases between. Germline assignment: CDR1 MNHEY and CDR2 SMNVEV (reference sequence). The CDR3 contains 16 residues.

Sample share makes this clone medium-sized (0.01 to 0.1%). The CDR3 region is CASSFLDNEQFF. The CDR3 DNA sequence: TGTGCCAGCAGTTTCCTAGACAATGAGCAGTTCTTC. The chain has TRBV6-6 and TRBJ2-1, with unresolved D. Germline V gene data show CDR1 as MNHNY and CDR2 as SVGAGI (reference sequence). Between the trimmed V and J ends, which lost 4 bases and 5 bases, there was a span of 6 bases. There are 12 residues in the CDR3.

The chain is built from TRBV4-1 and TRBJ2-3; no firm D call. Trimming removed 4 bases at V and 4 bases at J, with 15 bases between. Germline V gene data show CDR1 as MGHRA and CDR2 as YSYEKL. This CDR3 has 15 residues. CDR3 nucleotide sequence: TGCGCCAGCAGCCCGTCCTCTATTAGAGCAGATACGCAGTATTTT. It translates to CASSPSSIRADTQYF.

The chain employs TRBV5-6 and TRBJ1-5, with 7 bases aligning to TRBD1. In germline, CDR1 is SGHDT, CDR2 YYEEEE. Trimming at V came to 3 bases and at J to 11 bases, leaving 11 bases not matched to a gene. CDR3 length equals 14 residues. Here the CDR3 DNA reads TGTGCCAGCAGCTATGGGACAGTGGAGAGAGCCCAGCATTTT. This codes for CASSYGTVERAQHF.

The CDR3 DNA sequence: TGTGCCTGGTCCCGGGTCGCGAACACCGGGGAGCTGTTTTTT. Its translation: CAWSRVANTGELFF. The chain combines TRBV30 with TRBJ2-2; D ambiguous. The CDR3 runs 14 residues. V was trimmed by 5 bases and J by 0 bases, leaving 10 bases between them. Germline-derived CDR1 and CDR2 are GTSNPN and SVGIG (reference sequence).

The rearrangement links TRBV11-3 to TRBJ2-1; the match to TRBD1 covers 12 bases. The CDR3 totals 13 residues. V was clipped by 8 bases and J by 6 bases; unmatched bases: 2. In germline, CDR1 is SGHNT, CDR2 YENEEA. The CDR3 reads CASGTGGLNEQFF. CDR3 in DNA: TGTGCCAGCGGGACAGGGGGCCTCAATGAGCAGTTCTTC.

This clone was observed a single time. CDR3 amino acids: CASSDRRGWNTEAFF. The CDR3 DNA is TGTGCCAGCAGTGACAGGAGGGGCTGGAACACTGAAGCTTTCTTT. The chain combines TRBV6-4 with TRBJ1-1; weak D call: TRBD1 (5 bases). Trimming left V 2 bases short and J 1 base short, with 11 bases between. From germline, CDR1 is MRHNA and CDR2 SNTAGT. The CDR3 extends over 15 amino acids.